Listed below are T cell receptor beta chains from one sample, sequenced in a study of blood T cell repertoires in COVID-19. TCRdb's table, derived via immunoSEQ multiplex PCR, lists solely in-frame clones and lacks some. Among fewer than 150,000 clones listed, roughly 90% were seen once. The sample taken for sequencing was peripheral blood. The receptors here all came from a man aged 45-60 years with active or convalescent COVID-19. Both conserved end residues are part of each CDR3. Each record gives: V gene, D gene, J gene, CDR3 length, clone size, CDR3 protein, CDR3 DNA. A D gene is named only where the DNA matches it firmly. Clone sizes are given selectively: once, few, many, or a class where the clone is expanded.

TRBV19,-,TRBJ2-7,15,-,CASRDGGAFSYEQYF,TGTGCCAGTAGGGATGGCGGAGCCTTTTCCTACGAGCAGTACTTC
TRBV11-3,TRBD1,TRBJ1-2,13,-,CASSFDRGVGYTF,TGTGCCAGCAGCTTCGACAGGGGCGTTGGCTACACCTTC
TRBV11-2,-,TRBJ2-5,14,-,CASSFGTVKETQYF,TGTGCCAGCAGCTTCGGGACTGTAAAAGAGACCCAGTACTTC
TRBV5-1,-,TRBJ1-2,14,-,CASKRDWVDYGYTF,TGCGCCAGCAAGAGGGACTGGGTGGACTATGGCTACACCTTC
TRBV7-9,TRBD1,TRBJ1-4,18,-,CASSFRDSPWDTNEKLFF,TGTGCCAGCAGCTTTCGGGACAGCCCATGGGACACTAATGAAAAACTGTTTTTT
TRBV5-6,-,TRBJ2-7,15,-,CASSTGGTDVYEQYF,TGTGCCAGCAGCACAGGAGGGACAGATGTTTACGAGCAGTACTTC
TRBV2,TRBD1,TRBJ2-2,15,-,CASRLGQRNTGELFF,TGTGCCAGCAGGTTGGGACAGCGAAACACCGGGGAGCTGTTTTTT
TRBV30,-,TRBJ1-5,13,-,CAWSSRDNQPQHF,TGTGCCTGGAGTAGCCGGGACAATCAGCCCCAGCATTTT
TRBV19,-,TRBJ1-1,13,-,CASSSDYAGEAFF,TGTGCCAGTAGTTCGGACTATGCAGGTGAAGCTTTCTTT
TRBV7-9,-,TRBJ1-2,15,-,CASSLEGGRAGGYTF,TGTGCCAGCAGCTTGGAGGGCGGGAGGGCTGGCGGCTACACCTTC
TRBV18,TRBD2,TRBJ2-2,15,-,CASSPGLANTGELFF,TGTGCCAGCTCGCCGGGACTAGCGAACACCGGGGAGCTGTTTTTT
TRBV7-2,-,TRBJ2-7,13,once,CASSFGGTYEQYF,TGTGCCAGCAGCTTTGGGGGGACCTACGAGCAGTACTTC
TRBV24-1,TRBD1,TRBJ1-2,13,-,CATSLGQGYGYTF,TGTGCCACCAGTCTCGGACAGGGCTATGGCTACACCTTC
TRBV28,TRBD1,TRBJ1-3,16,-,CASNSNRGSIGNTIYF,TGTGCCAGCAATTCGAACAGGGGAAGTATAGGAAACACCATATATTTT
TRBV3-1/TRBV3-2,TRBD1,TRBJ2-7,14,-,CASRKQGNPYEQYF,TGTGCCAGCAGGAAACAGGGGAACCCCTACGAGCAGTACTTC
TRBV11-2,TRBD1,TRBJ2-5,12,-,CASSYRGQTQYF,TGTGCCAGCAGCTACAGGGGTCAGACCCAGTACTTC
TRBV9,TRBD1,TRBJ1-2,15,-,CASSVGAGGPYGYTF,TGTGCCAGCAGCGTAGGGGCAGGGGGTCCTTATGGCTACACCTTC
TRBV9,TRBD1,TRBJ1-4,14,-,CASSAGQSNEKLFF,TGTGCCAGCAGCGCGGGACAGTCTAATGAAAAACTGTTTTTT
TRBV6-5,TRBD1,TRBJ2-1,15,-,CASSYSGTGINEQFF,TGTGCCAGCAGTTACTCGGGGACAGGGATCAATGAGCAGTTCTTC
TRBV7-9,-,TRBJ2-7,14,-,CASSAHRSSYEQYF,TGTGCCAGCAGCGCCCACAGGAGCTCCTACGAGCAGTACTTC
TRBV29-1,-,TRBJ2-1,12,few,CSGNTGVHEQFF,TGCAGCGGCAACACGGGGGTCCATGAGCAGTTCTTC
TRBV28,TRBD2,TRBJ2-5,13,-,CASRTSGSETQYF,TGTGCCAGCAGGACTAGCGGGAGTGAGACCCAGTACTTC
TRBV6-1,TRBD2,TRBJ2-1,15,-,CASSDSGRKGNEQFF,TGTGCCAGCAGTGATAGCGGGAGGAAGGGGAATGAGCAGTTCTTC
TRBV19,TRBD2,TRBJ2-1,15,-,CASSSWLAGDNEQFF,TGTGCCAGTAGTTCATGGCTAGCGGGGGATAATGAGCAGTTCTTC
TRBV19,-,TRBJ1-5,16,-,CASSRSGANLNQPQHF,TGTGCCAGTAGTAGGTCTGGGGCCAACCTCAATCAGCCCCAGCATTTT
TRBV5-1,TRBD1,TRBJ1-1,13,-,CASSLRQGPEAFF,TGCGCCAGCAGCTTGCGACAGGGGCCTGAAGCTTTCTTT
TRBV7-9,TRBD1,TRBJ2-5,14,-,CASSFPQGPETQYF,TGTGCCAGCAGCTTTCCACAGGGGCCCGAGACCCAGTACTTC
TRBV6-5,-,TRBJ2-7,14,-,CASSGGGQIYEQYF,TGTGCCAGCAGCGGGGGGGGACAGATTTACGAGCAGTACTTC
TRBV30,-,TRBJ2-1,14,-,CAWKQVYPYNEQFF,TGTGCCTGGAAACAGGTGTACCCCTACAATGAGCAGTTCTTC
TRBV9,TRBD2,TRBJ2-7,17,once,CASSVGVGLAGTYEQYF,TGTGCCAGCAGCGTAGGGGTGGGACTAGCGGGTACCTACGAGCAGTACTTC
TRBV7-2,-,TRBJ2-3,17,-,CASSLRFRPGGTDTQYF,TGTGCCAGCAGCTTAAGATTTCGTCCCGGAGGCACAGATACGCAGTATTTT
TRBV14,TRBD1,TRBJ2-3,15,-,CASSPGQGIADTQYF,TGTGCCAGCAGCCCGGGACAGGGCATCGCAGATACGCAGTATTTT
TRBV4-3,TRBD2,TRBJ2-2,17,-,CASSQVRAGGNTGELFF,TGCGCCAGCAGCCAAGTGCGAGCGGGAGGGAACACCGGGGAGCTGTTTTTT
TRBV2,TRBD2,TRBJ2-7,14,-,CASFGVAGIYEQYF,TGTGCCAGCTTTGGGGTAGCGGGAATCTACGAGCAGTACTTC
TRBV19,-,TRBJ2-2,15,once,CASATLLENTGELFF,TGTGCCAGTGCCACCCTGTTAGAGAACACCGGGGAGCTGTTTTTT
TRBV11-2,TRBD1,TRBJ1-6,14,-,CASSRQGDGSPLHF,TGTGCCAGCAGCCGACAGGGGGATGGCTCACCCCTCCACTTT
TRBV4-2,TRBD2,TRBJ2-2,16,-,CASSQEIAGNTGELFF,TGTGCCAGCAGCCAAGAAATAGCGGGGAACACCGGGGAGCTGTTTTTT
TRBV27,TRBD1,TRBJ2-7,16,-,CASSLSRRDRVDEQYF,TGTGCCAGCAGTTTATCAAGGCGGGACAGGGTTGACGAGCAGTACTTC
TRBV3-1/TRBV3-2,TRBD2,TRBJ2-1,15,-,CASSPGTSGSDEQFF,TGTGCCAGCAGCCCTGGGACTAGCGGGAGTGATGAGCAGTTCTTC
TRBV3-1/TRBV3-2,-,TRBJ1-1,11,-,CASRGGTEAFF,TGTGCCAGCAGGGGGGGGACTGAAGCTTTCTTT
TRBV6-4,TRBD1,TRBJ1-4,15,-,CATRRTGGTNEKLFF,TGTGCCACCCGGCGGACAGGGGGAACTAATGAAAAACTGTTTTTT
TRBV2,-,TRBJ1-5,15,-,CASSGGQGKHQPQHF,TGTGCCAGCAGTGGAGGGCAGGGGAAACATCAGCCCCAGCATTTT
TRBV28,TRBD1,TRBJ2-7,15,-,CASSFPGQTFYGQYF,TGTGCCAGCAGCTTTCCGGGACAGACTTTCTACGGGCAGTACTTC
TRBV11-2,-,TRBJ1-6,13,-,CASSFGGGSPLHF,TGTGCCAGCAGCTTTGGGGGCGGGTCACCCCTCCACTTT
TRBV7-9,TRBD2,TRBJ2-1,16,-,CASSYGTSGRYNEQFF,TGTGCCAGCAGCTATGGGACTAGCGGCCGGTACAATGAGCAGTTCTTC
TRBV28,TRBD1,TRBJ2-2,15,few,CASRVDRVNTGELFF,TGTGCCAGCAGGGTCGACAGGGTGAACACCGGGGAGCTGTTTTTT
TRBV10-1,TRBD1,TRBJ2-1,15,-,CASSDPRDRPHEQFF,TGCGCCAGCAGTGACCCCCGGGACAGGCCCCATGAGCAGTTCTTC
TRBV7-8,-,TRBJ2-1,14,few,CASSHSQGTNEQFF,TGTGCCAGCAGCCATAGTCAGGGAACCAATGAGCAGTTCTTC
TRBV6-2/TRBV6-3,TRBD1,TRBJ1-2,15,once,CASSYGERDSYGYTF,TGTGCCAGCAGTTACGGAGAAAGGGACAGCTATGGCTACACCTTC
TRBV19,-,TRBJ1-2,13,-,CASSTQGIGGYTF,TGTGCCAGTAGTACTCAGGGTATAGGAGGCTACACCTTC